The 28 T cell receptor beta chains given below trace back to one sample, sequenced in a study of T cell clusters in autoimmune cytopenias. Each sample's input was 250 to 300 ng genomic DNA, 30,000 to 45,000 genome equivalents. One tube held mixed TRB-A and TRB-B primer pools for touch-down PCR. Following a re-call of the multiplex PCR reads, TCRdb has one entry per CDR3 protein and lacks DNA. This repertoire includes 6,500 to 8,000 distinct CDR3 sequences. A further study also used this sample, focusing on T cell repertoires in aging, cancer and after chemotherapy.

Sequenced input: peripheral blood. The origin of the receptors is a human donor in good health.

The rearrangement links TRBV6-1 to TRBJ2-5; TCRdb picks TRBD1, but there is no DNA to check that call. The germline gives CDR1 MNHNS, CDR2 SASEGT. The CDR3 runs to 12 residues. The CDR3 sequence: CASSPGQETQYF.

The chain uses TRBV6-5 and TRBJ2-5; without DNA, the TCRdb call of TRBD1 cannot be checked. Germline values: CDR1 MNHEY, CDR2 SVGAGI. The CDR3 has 15 amino acids. This chain's CDR3 is CASSYSGGRGETQYF.

According to its frequency, this clonotype is large. The chain has TRBV29-1 and TRBJ2-3; TCRdb reports TRBD1, a call that lacks DNA to check it against. There are 13 residues in the CDR3. CDR1 SQVTM and CDR2 ANQGSEA come from the germline V gene. The CDR3 loop is CSVVGGRWDTQYF.

The rearrangement joins TRBV19 to TRBJ1-5; with no DNA, the TCRdb D assignment of TRBD1 cannot be verified. CDR3 length: 13 amino acids. Germline V lookup: CDR1 LNHDA, CDR2 SQIVND (reference sequence). The CDR3 sequence is CASGVTGYQPQHF. The full variable domain, its missing parts supplied by reference TRBV19 and TRBJ1-5, is DGGITQSPKYLFRKEGQNVTLSCEQNLNHDAMYWYRQDPGQGLRLIYYSQIVNDFQKGDIAEGYSVSREKKESFPLTVTSAQKNPTAFYLCASGVTGYQPQHFGDGTRLSIL.

The V and J genes are TRBV6-6 and TRBJ1-5. Germline CDR1 is MNHNY and CDR2 is SVGAGI (reference sequence). The CDR3 totals 15 residues. This chain's CDR3 is CASSYSSAINQPQHF.

This sequence joins TRBV18 and TRBJ2-3. The length of the CDR3 is 12 residues. Looked up from germline, CDR1 is KGHSH and CDR2 is LQKENI. The CDR3 region is CASSPRTDTQYF.

V usage is TRBV6-6 and J usage is TRBJ1-3; TCRdb's D call, TRBD1, is unchecked because there is no DNA. Germline lookup yields CDR1 MNHNY and CDR2 SVGAGI (reference sequence). The CDR3 has 14 amino acids. The CDR3 loop reads CASSFPGERNTIYF.

Its frequency marks this clonotype as medium-sized. The rearrangement joins TRBV6-5 to TRBJ2-3; checking the TCRdb D call of TRBD1 is not possible without DNA. From germline, CDR1 is MNHEY and CDR2 SVGAGI. The CDR3 consists of 14 residues. The CDR3 protein is CASARGESTDTQYF.

The chain links TRBV27 to TRBJ2-2. Germline CDR1 reads MNHEY; CDR2 reads SMNVEV (reference sequence). This CDR3 has 14 residues. The CDR3 loop reads CASSVQVNTGELFF.

This rearrangement joins TRBV10-1 to TRBJ2-1; the TCRdb D gene call, TRBD1, has no DNA to confirm it. Germline CDR1 reads WNHNN; CDR2 reads SYGVQD (reference sequence). The CDR3 spans 13 residues. Here the CDR3 reads CAARRRKINEQFF.

This clonotype counts as medium-sized (0.01 to 0.1%) by frequency. The chain employs TRBV29-1 and TRBJ2-7; checking the TCRdb D call of TRBD1 is not possible without DNA. Germline V lookup: CDR1 SQVTM, CDR2 ANQGSEA. The CDR3 spans 12 residues. CDR3 protein: CSVYRDRGEQYF.

The V gene is TRBV5-4, the J gene TRBJ1-2. Germline V gene data show CDR1 as SGHNT and CDR2 as YYREEE (reference sequence). This CDR3 comprises 12 residues. The CDR3 here is CASSRDYQSYTF.

The chain uses TRBV5-1 and TRBJ1-1; TCRdb selects TRBD1, and the lack of DNA leaves this call unchecked. The V gene's germline CDR1 is SGHRS and CDR2 YFSETQ. This CDR3 is built from 16 residues. CDR3 loop: CASSLRVGGQGTEAFF.

V gene TRBV7-6 combines with J gene TRBJ2-1; TCRdb gives TRBD2 as the D gene, but with no DNA this cannot be confirmed. The CDR3 consists of 17 residues. CDR1 is SGHVS and CDR2 is FNYEAQ in the germline V gene. CDR3 loop: CASSRLASGRAINEQFF.

The chain couples TRBV12-3 or TRBV12-4 to TRBJ2-2; the D call of TRBD1 rests on TCRdb alone, since no DNA is present to check it. The CDR3 extends over 15 amino acids. CDR3 protein: CASSGDRQNTGELFF.

By frequency, this clonotype registers medium-sized. The chain joins TRBV11-1 to TRBJ2-1. The length of the CDR3 is 15 residues. The germline gives CDR1 SGHAT, CDR2 FQDESV (reference sequence). The CDR3 spells CASSLDRSSYNEQFF. Together with reference TRBV11-1 and TRBJ2-1, the CDR3 gives the full variable domain: EAEVAQSPRYKITEKSQAVAFWCDPISGHATLYWYRQILGQGPELLVQFQDESVVDDSQLPKDRFSAERLKGVDSTLKIQPAELGDSAMYLCASSLDRSSYNEQFFGPGTRLTVL.

This clonotype counts as medium-sized (0.01 to 0.1%) by frequency. V usage is TRBV30 and J usage is TRBJ2-3; as DNA is missing, the TRBD2 call by TCRdb cannot be tested. The CDR3 is 11 amino acids. CDR1 and CDR2 from the germline V gene are GTSNPN and SVGIG (reference sequence). CDR3 sequence: CAWSYRGTQYF.

According to its frequency, this clonotype is medium-sized. V is TRBV29-1 and J is TRBJ2-5. CDR1 and CDR2 (germline): SQVTM, ANQGSEA. This CDR3 is built from 13 residues. The CDR3 is CSVESDGQETQYF.

Frequency places this clonotype as medium-sized. The gene calls are TRBV29-1 and TRBJ1-2. There are 12 residues in the CDR3. Germline-derived CDR1 and CDR2 are SQVTM and ANQGSEA. The CDR3: CSVEPYARGYTF.

J is TRBJ2-2 and V is TRBV27; without DNA, the TCRdb call of TRBD2 cannot be checked. The CDR3 contains 13 residues. The V gene's germline CDR1 is MNHEY and CDR2 SMNVEV (reference sequence). The CDR3 sequence: CASSLGAVGELFF.

The chain joins TRBV18 to TRBJ1-4. This CDR3 has 15 amino acids. Germline CDR1 reads KGHSH; CDR2 reads LQKENI. The CDR3 loop is CASSRNQGLDEKLFF.

The chain recombines TRBV5-1 with TRBJ2-2; TCRdb's assignment of TRBD2 cannot be checked, as there is no DNA. Per germline, CDR1 SGHRS and CDR2 YFSETQ. The length of the CDR3 is 17 residues. CDR3: CASSLGLAGAPSGELFF.

The J gene is TRBJ2-6, the V gene TRBV12-3 or TRBV12-4; the TCRdb D gene call, TRBD2, has no DNA to confirm it. CDR3 length: 20 residues. CDR3 protein: CASSLGPPTSGEVGANVLTF.

Its frequency marks this clonotype as medium-sized. The chain is built from TRBV30 and TRBJ2-2. There are 13 residues in the CDR3. The V gene's germline CDR1 is GTSNPN and CDR2 SVGIG (reference sequence). The CDR3 region is CAWNRANTGELFF.

By frequency, this clonotype is medium-sized. J is TRBJ2-2 and V is TRBV6-6; with no DNA, the TCRdb D assignment of TRBD2 cannot be verified. CDR1 is MNHNY, CDR2 SVGAGI, per germline (reference sequence). CDR3 length equals 16 residues. CDR3 sequence reads: CASRGEAGGNTGELFF.

The J gene is TRBJ2-1, the V gene TRBV19; TCRdb gives TRBD2 as the D gene, but with no DNA this cannot be confirmed. Per the germline V gene, CDR1 is LNHDA and CDR2 is SQIVND (reference sequence). This CDR3 spans 14 amino acids. The chain's CDR3 is CASSESGGLFEQFF.

This rearrangement joins TRBV5-5 to TRBJ2-1; the D call of TRBD2 rests on TCRdb alone, since no DNA is present to check it. This CDR3 has 17 residues. Germline CDR1 reads SGHKS; CDR2 reads YYEKEE (reference sequence). CDR3 sequence: CASSLAIVAGGKNEQFF.

This rearrangement joins TRBV6-5 to TRBJ2-1; TCRdb selects TRBD1, and the lack of DNA leaves this call unchecked. Germline values: CDR1 MNHEY, CDR2 SVGAGI. This CDR3 is built from 15 residues. The CDR3 loop reads CASSFRDRVINEQFF.